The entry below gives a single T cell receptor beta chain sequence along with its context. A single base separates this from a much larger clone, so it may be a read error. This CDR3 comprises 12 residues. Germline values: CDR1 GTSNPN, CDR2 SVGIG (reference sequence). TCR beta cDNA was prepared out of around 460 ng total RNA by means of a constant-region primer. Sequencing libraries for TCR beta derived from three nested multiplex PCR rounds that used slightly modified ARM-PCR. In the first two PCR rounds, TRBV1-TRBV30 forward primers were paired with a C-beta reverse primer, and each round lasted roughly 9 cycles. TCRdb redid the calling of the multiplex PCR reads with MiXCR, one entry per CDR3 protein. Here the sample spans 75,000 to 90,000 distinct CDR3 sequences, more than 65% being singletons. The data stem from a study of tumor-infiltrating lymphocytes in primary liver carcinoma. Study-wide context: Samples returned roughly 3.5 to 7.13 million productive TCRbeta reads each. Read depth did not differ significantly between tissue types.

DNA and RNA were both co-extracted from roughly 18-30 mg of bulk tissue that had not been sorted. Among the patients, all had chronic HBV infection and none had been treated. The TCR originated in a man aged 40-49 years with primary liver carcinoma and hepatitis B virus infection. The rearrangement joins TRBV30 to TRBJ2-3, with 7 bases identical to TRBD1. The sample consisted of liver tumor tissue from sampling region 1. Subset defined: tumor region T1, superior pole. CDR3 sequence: CAWATGADAQYF. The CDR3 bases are TGTGCCTGGGCAACAGGGGCAGATGCGCAGTATTTT.